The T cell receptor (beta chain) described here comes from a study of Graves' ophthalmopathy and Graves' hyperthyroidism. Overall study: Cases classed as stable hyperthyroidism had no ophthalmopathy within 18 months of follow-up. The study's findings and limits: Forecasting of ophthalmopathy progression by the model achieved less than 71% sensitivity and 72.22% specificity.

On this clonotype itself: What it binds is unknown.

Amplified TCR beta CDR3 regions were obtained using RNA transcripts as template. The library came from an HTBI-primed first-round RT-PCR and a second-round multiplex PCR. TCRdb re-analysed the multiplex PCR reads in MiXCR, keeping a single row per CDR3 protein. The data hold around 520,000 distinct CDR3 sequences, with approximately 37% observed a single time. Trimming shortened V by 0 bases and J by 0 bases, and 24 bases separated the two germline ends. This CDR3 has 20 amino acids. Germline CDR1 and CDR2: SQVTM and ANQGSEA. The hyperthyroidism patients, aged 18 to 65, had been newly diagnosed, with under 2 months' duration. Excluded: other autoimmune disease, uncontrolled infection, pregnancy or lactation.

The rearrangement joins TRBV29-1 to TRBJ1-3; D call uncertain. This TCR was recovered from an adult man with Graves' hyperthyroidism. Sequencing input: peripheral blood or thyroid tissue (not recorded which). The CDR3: CSVEEGLAGAGEFSGNTIYF. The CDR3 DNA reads TGCAGCGTTGAAGAGGGCCTAGCGGGAGCCGGGGAGTTCTCTGGAAACACCATATATTTT.